What follows describes a single TCR beta chain. Its cognate antigen is unknown. This record comes from a study of cytomegalovirus exposure and HLA in healthy donors. Study information: Earlier findings included some 100 million unique TCR beta sequences obtained from 150 million to 200 million T cells.

PCR amplification relied on 60 Vbeta primers (plus 13 Jbeta primers). Data came from immunoSEQ multiplex PCR; TCRdb stores just in-frame clones and leaves some out. The table lists approximately 40,000 clones. The study's findings and limits: Later analysis demonstrated an association between a missense DCLRE1C variant and TCR beta V- and J-gene trimming.

The CDR3 totals 17 residues. Germline loops: CDR1 SGHTA, CDR2 FQGNSA. Trimming shortened V by 5 bases and J by 5 bases, and 22 bases separated the two germline ends. The V and J genes are TRBV7-2 and TRBJ1-5, with D maybe TRBD1 (6 bases). Specimen: PBMCs. The receptor was isolated from a woman in her twenties or thirties in good health and CMV-seronegative. In DNA form, the CDR3 reads TGTGCCAGCAGCCTCCTCCCGGCGGGGGGCGGCGATCAGCCCCAGCATTTT. Amino acid sequence: CASSLLPAGGGDQPQHF.